The next 9 T cell receptor beta chains were all read from a single sample in a study of regulatory T cells in long-lasting Graves disease. Time point indicated: persistent/refractory GD, antithyroid drugs over 5 years with positive TRAb. RNA extracted from PBMCs served as the sequencing template. Researchers made TCR beta libraries by using iRepertoire HTBI primers and running Arm-PCR on CDR3 regions. TCRdb reanalysed the multiplex PCR reads using MiXCR and keeps one entry per CDR3 protein. Altogether 400,000 to 500,000 distinct CDR3 sequences are present, about 22% being singletons, with the ten largest covering under 15%. The source was peripheral blood mononuclear cells (PBMCs), collected when the disease was refractory, from a patient treated with antithyroid drugs. The receptors shown here come from a female donor with Graves disease.

With regard to this clonotype: A read error may be the cause here, since a much bigger clone is one base away. The chain recombines TRBV20-1 with TRBJ2-5; TRBD2 matches 8 bases. The CDR3 is made up of 14 amino acids. Germline trimming cut 6 bases from V and 5 bases from J; bases unmatched to any gene: 11. Germline CDR1 reads DFQATT; CDR2 reads SNEGSKA (reference sequence). The CDR3 loop is CSARGVSGNETQYF. CDR3 nucleotide sequence: TGCAGTGCGAGGGGGGTTAGCGGGAATGAGACCCAGTACTTC.

The J gene is TRBJ1-4, the V gene TRBV30; D remains unclear. The germline CDR1 and CDR2 sequences are GTSNPN and SVGIG (reference sequence). Trimming left V 3 bases short and J 0 bases short, with 14 bases between. The CDR3 contains 16 residues. CDR3 sequence (DNA): TGTGCCTGGAGCGTGAGTTACTATGCAACTAATGAAAAACTGTTTTTT. It is translated as CAWSVSYYATNEKLFF. Supplemented by reference TRBV30 and TRBJ1-4, the full variable domain reads SQTIHQWPATLVQPVGSPLSLECTVEGTSNPNLYWYRQAAGRGLQLLFYSVGIGQISSEVPQNLSASRPQDRQFILSSKKLLLSDSGFYLCAWSVSYYATNEKLFFGSGTQLSVL.

This clonotype showed up many times. J is TRBJ2-5 and V is TRBV11-2, with TRBD2 matching over 9 bases. After removal of 4 bases from V and 5 bases from J, the junction contained 5 bases not matched to a gene. The CDR3 runs to 14 residues. Germline lookup yields CDR1 SGHAT and CDR2 FQNNGV. CDR3 DNA: TGTGCCAGCAGCTGGACTAGCGCGGGGGAGACCCAGTACTTC. This gives the protein CASSWTSAGETQYF.

In this sample, this clonotype turned up a few times. This chain links TRBV20-1 with TRBJ2-7; TRBD1 matches 7 bases. CDR3 length: 17 residues. CDR1 and CDR2 from the germline V gene are DFQATT and SNEGSKA (reference sequence). Trimming at V came to 5 bases and at J to 5 bases, leaving 21 bases not matched to a gene. Here the CDR3 reads CSADTAKSDRVGDEQYF. CDR3 in DNA: TGCAGTGCTGACACCGCGAAATCAGACAGGGTGGGTGACGAGCAGTACTTC.

This clonotype appeared many times. This chain links TRBV20-1 with TRBJ2-7; D may correspond to TRBD1 or TRBD2 (6 bases each). Trimming cost V 3 bases and J 1 base, with 10 bases left between them. Germline loops: CDR1 DFQATT, CDR2 SNEGSKA (reference sequence). The CDR3 is 13 amino acids. CDR3 bases: TGCAGTGCTAGGGAGGGGGGTTCCTACGAGCAGTACTTC. Its translation: CSAREGGSYEQYF.

This clonotype was counted ten times or more. The gene calls are TRBV28 and TRBJ1-6; D ambiguous. Per germline, CDR1 MDHEN and CDR2 SYDVKM. CDR3 length: 15 amino acids. V gave up 2 bases and J gave up 5 bases, with 10 bases separating them. As DNA, the CDR3 is TGTGCCAGCAGTTTACAGATGGTGGATAATTCACCCCTCCACTTT. It codes for CASSLQMVDNSPLHF.

The chain has TRBV5-1 and TRBJ2-7, with D hard to call. V was pared by 2 bases and J by 3 bases, with 12 bases between. Germline V lookup: CDR1 SGHRS, CDR2 YFSETQ. The CDR3 is 14 residues long. CDR3 bases: TGCGCCAGCAGCTTCTCACGGCCTGTCTACGAGCAGTACTTC. It translates to CASSFSRPVYEQYF.

The sample holds many counts of this clonotype. CDR3 DNA sequence: TGCGCCAGCAGCACCGGACAGGAGCAGTACTTC. Its translation is CASSTGQEQYF. The chain uses TRBV5-1 and TRBJ2-7, with D tentatively TRBD1 (6 bases). With 4 bases removed from V and 7 bases from J, the gap between germline ends came to 9 bases. The CDR3 contains 11 residues. The V gene's germline CDR1 is SGHRS and CDR2 YFSETQ.

This clonotype was counted ten times or more. The chain recombines TRBV7-2 with TRBJ1-2, with D possibly being TRBD1 (5 bases). CDR1 is SGHTA and CDR2 is FQGNSA in the germline V gene. Trimming left V 2 bases short and J 6 bases short, with 13 bases between. The length of the CDR3 is 14 residues. The CDR3 is CASSLRRGNDGYTF. The CDR3 DNA is TGTGCCAGCAGCTTAAGGCGGGGCAACGATGGCTACACCTTC. Variable domain in full (rest from reference TRBV7-2 and TRBJ1-2): GAGVSQSPSNKVTEKGKDVELRCDPISGHTALYWYRQSLGQGLEFLIYFQGNSAPDKSGLPSDRFSAERTGGSVSTLTIQRTQQEDSAVYLCASSLRRGNDGYTFGSGTRLTVV.